Presented here are 14 T cell receptor beta chains from one specimen sequenced in a study of PD-1 blockade in classical Hodgkin lymphoma. The sample's time point: cycle 4 day 1 (C4D1), after less than 7 weeks of nivolumab. Each of the patients experienced relapse following autologous stem cell transplantation, and their brentuximab vedotin exposure differed. Using magnetic negative selection, the CD4+ T cells were separated out of thawed PBMCs. Clones were sequenced by immunoSEQ multiplex PCR, and TCRdb holds only the in-frame ones, with some missing. The sample consists of under 20,000 clones, 70% of them appearing once. The sequenced sample was CD4+ T cells from blood, obtained before the fourth cycle of nivolumab. Receptor source: a human donor with classical Hodgkin lymphoma.

V usage is TRBV27 and J usage is TRBJ2-3; 7 bases fit TRBD1. The CDR3 runs 14 residues. V was clipped by 5 bases and J by 1 base; unmatched bases: 3. Germline V gene data show CDR1 as MNHEY and CDR2 as SMNVEV (reference sequence). CDR3 in amino acids: CASSHDRGTDTQYF. In nucleotides, the CDR3 is TGTGCCAGCAGTCATGACAGGGGCACAGATACGCAGTATTTT.

This clone has only one observation. The chain links TRBV7-3 to TRBJ2-1, with no clear D. This CDR3 contains 13 residues. V lost 3 bases, J lost 8 bases, and 11 bases lay in between. The germline gives CDR1 SGHTA, CDR2 FQGTGA. CDR3 loop: CASSFGLFYEQFF. The CDR3, as DNA: TGTGCCAGCAGCTTCGGCCTGTTTTATGAGCAGTTCTTC.

The CDR3 reads CASSVFGGLSGNTIYF. The CDR3 DNA reads TGTGCCAGCAGCGTATTCGGTGGCTTGAGTGGAAACACCATATATTTT. The chain links TRBV9 to TRBJ1-3; no definite D call. In germline, CDR1 is SGDLS, CDR2 YYNGEE. The CDR3 length is 16 residues. With 1 base removed from V and 3 bases from J, the gap between germline ends came to 14 bases.

The V and J genes are TRBV6-6 and TRBJ1-1; the D is unclear. Deletions cut 0 bases from V and 2 bases from J, with 7 bases between. The CDR3 spans 14 residues. In germline, CDR1 is MNHNY, CDR2 SVGAGI (reference sequence). CDR3: CASSYSGRNTEAFF. CDR3 sequence (DNA): TGTGCCAGCAGTTACTCGGGCAGAAACACTGAAGCTTTCTTT.

The rearrangement uses TRBV5-4 and TRBJ1-2; TRBD1 agrees at 10 bases. This CDR3 is 15 amino acids long. Germline V CDR1 and CDR2: SGHNT, YYREEE (reference sequence). Trimming at V came to 4 bases and at J to 8 bases, leaving 11 bases not matched to a gene. CDR3 sequence: CASSTGQGGRGGYTF. In nucleotides, the CDR3 is TGTGCCAGCAGCACCGGACAGGGGGGAAGGGGAGGCTACACCTTC.

The J gene is TRBJ1-1, the V gene TRBV7-9; tentative D call: TRBD1 (5 bases). Between the trimmed V and J ends, which lost 0 bases and 5 bases, there was a span of 10 bases. The V gene's germline CDR1 is SEHNR and CDR2 FQNEAQ (reference sequence). The CDR3 length is 14 residues. The CDR3 nucleotides read TGTGCCAGCAGCTTAGCAGGGGTGGCAACTGAAGCTTTCTTT. This encodes CASSLAGVATEAFF.

In its sample, this clone was seen a few times. This sequence joins TRBV11-3 and TRBJ2-2, with 8 positions matching TRBD2. This CDR3 has 16 residues. V shed 1 base, J shed 6 bases, and the junction held 7 bases outside the gene matches. CDR1 is SGHNT, CDR2 YENEEA, per germline. The CDR3 DNA sequence: TGTGCCAGCAGCTTAGCCGCCGGGGGGGGGCCCGGGGAGCTGTTTTTT. It codes for CASSLAAGGGPGELFF. The full variable domain, with the rest looked up from reference TRBV11-3 and TRBJ2-2, is EAGVVQSPRYKIIEKKQPVAFWCNPISGHNTLYWYLQNLGQGPELLIRYENEEAVDDSQLPKDRFSAERLKGVDSTLKIQPAELGDSAVYLCASSLAAGGGPGELFFGEGSRLTVL.

In this sample, this clone turned up a few times. The chain combines TRBV29-1 with TRBJ1-1; the D is unclear. V was clipped by 3 bases and J by 8 bases, with 10 bases between them. Germline V gene sequence: CDR1 SQVTM, CDR2 ANQGSEA. The CDR3 is 11 residues long. CDR3 DNA sequence: TGCAGCGTTGATCGGGCAGCAGAAGCTTTCTTT. This sequence encodes CSVDRAAEAFF.

This sequence joins TRBV5-1 and TRBJ2-1, with 8 positions matching TRBD1. Germline V gives CDR1 SGHRS, CDR2 YFSETQ. This CDR3 has 14 amino acids. V shed 5 bases, J shed 7 bases, and the junction held 8 bases outside the gene matches. The DNA of the CDR3 is TGCGCCAGCAGGTTGCAGGGGGCCATGAATGAGCAGTTCTTC. Translation gives CASRLQGAMNEQFF.

The CDR3 DNA reads TGTGCCAGCAGTTTGATCGGGGAGCTGTTTTTT. Protein: CASSLIGELFF. The J gene is TRBJ2-2, the V gene TRBV28, with D uncertain. Germline-derived CDR1 and CDR2 are MDHEN and SYDVKM. There are 11 residues in the CDR3. V lost 3 bases and J lost 7, with 3 bases in between.

This clone turned up a few times. V is TRBV2 and J is TRBJ1-3; D is possibly TRBD1 (6 bases). CDR3 length equals 15 residues. Trimming took off 5 bases at V and 3 bases at J, with 14 bases between the two ends. In germline, CDR1 is SNHLY, CDR2 FYNNEI. The CDR3 loop is CASSPDSSRGNTIYF. The DNA of the CDR3 is TGTGCCAGCAGTCCGGACAGCTCTCGTGGAAACACCATATATTTT.

The J gene is TRBJ1-2, the V gene TRBV7-9; maybe TRBD1 (6 bases). Germline V gives CDR1 SEHNR, CDR2 FQNEAQ (reference sequence). Trimming took off 5 bases at V and 1 base at J, with 23 bases between the two ends. This CDR3 contains 18 residues. The CDR3 spells CASSTKRGAGSRNYGYTF. As DNA, the CDR3 is TGTGCCAGCAGCACTAAGCGGGGGGCAGGATCCCGTAACTATGGCTACACCTTC.

The chain joins TRBV23-1 to TRBJ1-2, with D perhaps matching TRBD1 (6 bases). TRBV23-1 is marked as an open reading frame, function uncertain. The CDR3 consists of 15 residues. V was cut by 4 bases and J by 2 bases, with 14 bases left in between. Here the CDR3 reads CASSLHRDTNYGYTF. CDR3 sequence (DNA): TGCGCCAGCAGTCTGCACCGGGACACCAACTATGGCTACACCTTC.

This chain uses TRBV28 with TRBJ2-3; 10 bases match TRBD2. The V and J ends lost 1 base and 4 bases, in that order; junction bases with no gene match: 2. CDR1 MDHEN and CDR2 SYDVKM come from the germline V gene. This CDR3 has 15 amino acids. DNA for the CDR3: TGTGCCAGCAGTTTATCTAGCGGGGGCCCAGATACGCAGTATTTT. Its protein product is CASSLSSGGPDTQYF.